These 3 T cell receptor beta chains came from one sample sequenced in a study of patients and donors after allogeneic stem cell transplantation (dated by TCRdb to 2020 to 2022). Libraries were constructed by RT-PCR. Sequencing was performed on a NextSeq 550. Clones were called with MiXCR by TCRdb after fastp trimmed the public reads at Q25, and only in-frame beta chains were retained. Identical CDR3 proteins give one entry, which carries the most common genes and DNA. Counted in this sample were some 880,000 distinct CDR3 sequences; 18% of them appeared once. Around 6% of the sample comes from the top ten. Sequences were obtained from blood, either unsorted or a sorted T cell fraction (not recorded which). The source is a human donor who was either an allogeneic HSCT recipient or a stem cell or donor lymphocyte infusion donor (not recorded which). It is not recorded whose cells these are; they may come from a transplant donor.

This clonotype was counted only a few times. The CDR3 DNA is TGCAGTGCTAGGACGGGACCGGGAGGCTACACCTTC. Amino acids: CSARTGPGGYTF. The V gene is TRBV20-1, the J gene TRBJ1-2; a possible D gene is TRBD1 (5 bases). The germline V and J ends were trimmed by 3 bases and 8 bases, with 13 bases remaining between them. Germline assignment: CDR1 DFQATT and CDR2 SNEGSKA (reference sequence). The length of the CDR3 is 12 residues.

The CDR3 region has the DNA TGCAGTGCTAAATATTCTGGAAACACCATATATTTT. Encoded protein: CSAKYSGNTIYF. The V call is TRBV20-1, the J call TRBJ1-3; D remains unclear. The length of the CDR3 is 12 residues. Trimming removed 4 bases from V and 1 base from J, with 5 bases in between. Germline V lookup: CDR1 DFQATT, CDR2 SNEGSKA (reference sequence).

This chain joins TRBV10-3 and TRBJ2-7; D unresolved. CDR3 length: 13 amino acids. V was clipped by 10 bases and J by 0 bases, with 13 bases between them. Germline-derived CDR1 and CDR2 are ENHRY and SYGVKD. The CDR3 spells CATGANPSYEQYF. For the CDR3, the DNA is TGTGCCACGGGCGCGAACCCCTCCTACGAGCAGTACTTC.